This TCR beta chain was observed in a study of blood T cell repertoires in COVID-19. Study in general: Spain, Italy and the United States supplied samples that represented acute and convalescent COVID-19. T cells, B-cell-depleted T cells, or PBMCs provided the cDNA or gDNA that served as material.

The table came from immunoSEQ multiplex PCR; TCRdb's copy has only in-frame clones and leaves some out. This sample yields hundreds of thousands of clones, of which 75% to 90% are seen a single time; roughly 1.4% belongs to the top ten. The CDR3 extends over 15 amino acids. In germline, CDR1 is SGHKS, CDR2 YYEKEE (reference sequence). V lost 0 bases and J lost 8; bases outside the gene matches: 5. The source is a woman aged 25 to 39 with active or convalescent COVID-19. The chain is built from TRBV5-5 and TRBJ1-4, with TRBD1 matching 9 bases. Source material: peripheral blood. The CDR3 region has the DNA TGTGCCAGCAGCTTGGGGGGACAGGGACTCGAAAAACTGTTTTTT. This encodes CASSLGGQGLEKLFF.